This T cell receptor (beta chain) is drawn from a study of naive CD8 T cells in extremely preterm neonates. General study points: Relative to older groups, preterm infants had shorter, less trimmed CDR3s with fewer N additions.

TCRdb's copy holds only in-frame clones and misses some; the assay was immunoSEQ multiplex PCR. This sample has 20,000 to 30,000 clones; 70% to 90% occur once, and the top ten carry 0.7% to 1%. V lost 0 bases to trimming and J lost 0 bases, with 3 bases between them. The length of the CDR3 is 13 residues. Germline V gene sequence: CDR1 SGHTA, CDR2 FQGNSA. As to this clone: What it binds is unknown.

Extremely preterm deliveries at 23-27 weeks of gestation provided the preterm samples. This TCR derives from a boy who was born preterm. V is TRBV7-2 and J is TRBJ2-7; D remains unclear. Sequencing input: naive CD8+ T cells from cord blood. The CDR3 loop is CASSLADSYEQYF. The CDR3 nucleotides are TGTGCCAGCAGCTTAGCGGACTCCTACGAGCAGTACTTC. Drawing the rest from reference TRBV7-2 and TRBJ2-7, the complete variable domain is GAGVSQSPSNKVTEKGKDVELRCDPISGHTALYWYRQSLGQGLEFLIYFQGNSAPDKSGLPSDRFSAERTGGSVSTLTIQRTQQEDSAVYLCASSLADSYEQYFGPGTRLTVT.